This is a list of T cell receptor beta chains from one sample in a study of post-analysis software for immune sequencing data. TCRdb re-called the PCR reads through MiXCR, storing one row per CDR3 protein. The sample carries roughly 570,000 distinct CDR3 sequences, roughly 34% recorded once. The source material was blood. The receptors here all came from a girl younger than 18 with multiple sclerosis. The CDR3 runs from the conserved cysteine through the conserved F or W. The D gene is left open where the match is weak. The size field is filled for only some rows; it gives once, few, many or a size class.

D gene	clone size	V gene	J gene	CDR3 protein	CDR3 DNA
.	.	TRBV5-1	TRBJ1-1	CASSGGTPGPEAFF	TGCGCCAGCAGCGGGGGGACACCCGGCCCTGAAGCTTTCTTT
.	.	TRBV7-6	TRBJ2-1	CASSIPPGPGNNEQFF	TGTGCCAGCAGCATCCCGCCGGGGCCCGGGAACAATGAGCAGTTCTTC
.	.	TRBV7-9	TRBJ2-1	CASSLSVLGRGLGEQFF	TGTGCCAGCAGCTTATCTGTTCTTGGACGCGGCCTAGGTGAGCAGTTCTTC
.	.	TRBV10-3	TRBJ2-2	CAITAVWANTGELFF	TGTGCCATCACCGCGGTGTGGGCGAACACCGGGGAGCTGTTTTTT
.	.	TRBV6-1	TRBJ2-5	CASSAQGGKGTQYF	TGTGCCAGCAGTGCCCAGGGGGGAAAGGGGACCCAGTACTTC
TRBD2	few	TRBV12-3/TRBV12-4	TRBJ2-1	CASSPRTSAKQFF	TGTGCCAGCAGTCCCCGGACTAGCGCAAAGCAGTTCTTC
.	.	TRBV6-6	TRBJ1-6	CASSYRGGDSPLHF	TGTGCCAGCAGTTATCGGGGGGGAGACTCACCCCTCCACTTT
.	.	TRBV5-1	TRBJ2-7	CASSFTTSYEQYF	TGCGCCAGCAGCTTCACGACCTCCTACGAGCAGTACTTC
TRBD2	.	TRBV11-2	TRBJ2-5	CASAGGGPETQYF	TGTGCCAGCGCGGGGGGCGGCCCGGAGACCCAGTACTTC
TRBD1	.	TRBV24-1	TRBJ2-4	CATRDGQGLDIQYF	TGTGCCACCAGGGACGGACAGGGTCTCGACATTCAGTACTTC
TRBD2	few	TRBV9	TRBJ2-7	CASSRGGLSYEQYF	TGTGCCAGCAGTCGCGGGGGGCTATCCTACGAGCAGTACTTC
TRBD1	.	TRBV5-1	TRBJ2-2	CASTRGRNTGELFF	TGCGCCAGCACCAGGGGGCGCAACACCGGGGAGCTGTTTTTT
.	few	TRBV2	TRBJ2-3	CASRELGAEPQYF	TGTGCCAGCAGGGAGTTGGGGGCAGAGCCGCAGTATTTT
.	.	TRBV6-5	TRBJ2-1	CASSATTIEQFF	TGTGCCAGCAGCGCAACGACTATTGAGCAGTTCTTC
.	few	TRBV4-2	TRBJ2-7	CASRGNGGRGAYEQYF	TGTGCCAGCAGAGGGAACGGGGGCCGGGGCGCCTACGAGCAGTACTTC
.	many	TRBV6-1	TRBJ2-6	CASSTASGANVLTF	TGTGCCAGCAGTACCGCCTCTGGGGCCAACGTCCTGACTTTC
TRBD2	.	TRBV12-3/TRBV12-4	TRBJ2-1	CASSFLAGSWYNEQFF	TGTGCCAGCAGTTTCCTAGCGGGGTCCTGGTACAATGAGCAGTTCTTC
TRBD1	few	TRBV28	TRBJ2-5	CASNRDRENQETQYF	TGTGCCAGCAACAGGGACAGGGAGAACCAAGAGACCCAGTACTTC
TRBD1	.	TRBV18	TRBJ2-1	CASSPDRGNEQFF	TGTGCCAGCTCACCGGACAGGGGGAATGAGCAGTTCTTC
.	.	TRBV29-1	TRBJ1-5	CSVEVGGSNQPQHF	TGCAGCGTTGAAGTGGGGGGGAGCAATCAGCCCCAGCATTTT
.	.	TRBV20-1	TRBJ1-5	CSAREGAGQPQHF	TGCAGTGCTAGAGAGGGGGCTGGTCAGCCCCAGCATTTT
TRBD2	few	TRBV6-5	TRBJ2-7	CASSYSAGGPKEQYF	TGTGCCAGCAGTTATTCTGCGGGGGGGCCTAAGGAGCAGTACTTC
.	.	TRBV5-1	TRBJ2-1	CASSLQGWDEQFF	TGCGCCAGCAGCTTGCAGGGTTGGGATGAGCAGTTCTTC
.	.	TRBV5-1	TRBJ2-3	CASSWTATDTQYF	TGCGCCAGCAGCTGGACAGCCACAGATACGCAGTATTTT
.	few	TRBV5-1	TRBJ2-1	CASSLGGGANEQFF	TGTGCCAGCAGCTTAGGGGGGGGGGCCAATGAGCAGTTCTTC
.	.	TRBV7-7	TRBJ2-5	CASSLAWTPLRQETQYF	TGTGCTAGCAGCTTAGCGTGGACTCCCCTTAGACAAGAGACCCAGTACTTC
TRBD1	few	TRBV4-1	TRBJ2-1	CASSQAGQGANEQFF	TGCGCCAGCAGCCAAGCCGGACAGGGGGCCAATGAGCAGTTCTTC
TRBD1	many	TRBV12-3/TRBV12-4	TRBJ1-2	CASSLQGVYGYTF	TGTGCCAGCAGTTTACAGGGGGTTTATGGCTACACCTTC
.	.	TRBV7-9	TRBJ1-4	CASSFTGDGKLFF	TGTGCCAGCAGCTTCACAGGAGATGGAAAACTGTTTTTT
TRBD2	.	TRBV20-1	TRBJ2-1	CSARDIAGHGGGAGYEQFF	TGCAGTGCTAGAGATATCGCCGGGCACGGCGGGGGTGCGGGCTATGAGCAGTTCTTC
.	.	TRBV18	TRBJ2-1	CASSPGAWNEQFF	TGTGCCAGCTCACCAGGTGCGTGGAATGAGCAGTTCTTC
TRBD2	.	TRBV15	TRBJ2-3	CATSRVTSGSTDTQYF	TGTGCCACCAGCAGAGTAACTAGCGGTAGCACAGATACGCAGTATTTT
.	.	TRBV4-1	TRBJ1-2	CASSQEADGWYGYTF	TGCGCCAGCAGCCAAGAAGCGGATGGTTGGTATGGCTACACCTTC
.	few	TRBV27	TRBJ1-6	CASRRLLNYGNRSSYNSPLHF	TGTGCCAGCAGGCGACTATTAAACTATGGGAACAGATCCTCCTATAATTCACCCCTCCACTTT
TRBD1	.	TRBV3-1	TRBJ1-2	CASSPRGLRGFNYGHTF	TGTGCCAGCAGCCCCAGGGGGCTCCGAGGCTTTAACTATGGCCACACCTTC
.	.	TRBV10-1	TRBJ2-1	CASASTGSSYNEQFF	TGCGCCAGCGCCTCAACGGGGAGCTCCTACAATGAGCAGTTCTTC
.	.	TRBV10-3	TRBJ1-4	CAISELGGGEKLFF	TGTGCCATCAGTGAGCTGGGGGGTGGAGAAAAACTGTTTTTT
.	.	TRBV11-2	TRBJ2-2	CASSLEGRLPNTGELFF	TGTGCCAGCAGCTTAGAGGGTCGGCTCCCGAACACCGGGGAGCTGTTTTTT
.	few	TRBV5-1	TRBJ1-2	CASSPDSGGYTF	TGCGCCAGCAGCCCTGACAGCGGTGGCTACACCTTC
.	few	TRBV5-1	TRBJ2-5	CASSYRTVQETQYF	TGCGCCAGCAGCTACCGGACGGTCCAAGAGACCCAGTACTTC